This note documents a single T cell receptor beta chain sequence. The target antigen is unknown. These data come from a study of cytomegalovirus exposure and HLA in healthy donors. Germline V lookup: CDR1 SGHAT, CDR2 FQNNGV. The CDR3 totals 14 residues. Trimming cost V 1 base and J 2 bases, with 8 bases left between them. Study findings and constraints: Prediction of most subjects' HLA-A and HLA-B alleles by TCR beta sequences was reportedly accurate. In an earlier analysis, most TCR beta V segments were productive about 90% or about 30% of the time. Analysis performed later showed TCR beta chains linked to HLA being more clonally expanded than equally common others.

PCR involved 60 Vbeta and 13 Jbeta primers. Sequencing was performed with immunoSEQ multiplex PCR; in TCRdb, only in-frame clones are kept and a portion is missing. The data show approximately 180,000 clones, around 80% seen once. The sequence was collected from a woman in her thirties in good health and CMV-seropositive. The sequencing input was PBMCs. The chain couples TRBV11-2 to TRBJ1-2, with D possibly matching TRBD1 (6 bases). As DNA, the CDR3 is TGTGCCAGCAGCTTAGGGACAGCCAACTATGGCTACACCTTC. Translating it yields CASSLGTANYGYTF.